Presented here are 26 T cell receptor beta chains from one specimen sequenced in a study of T-cell reconstitution after alpha-beta-depleted transplantation in children. For TCRbeta, the library was prepared with unique molecular identifiers. Each CDR3 protein is one row after TCRdb ran MiXCR on the PCR reads. Among 420,000 or so distinct CDR3 sequences listed, 11% were seen once. The material sequenced was PBMCs from the stem cell graft donor, taken from the stem cell graft. All receptors come from a human donor who donated a stem cell graft to a child with acute myeloid leukemia.

This clonotype was recorded a few times. V gene TRBV20-1 combines with J gene TRBJ2-1; TRBD2 matches at 11 bases. The trim removed 3 bases at V and 0 bases at J, leaving 10 bases unmatched. CDR1 and CDR2 (germline): DFQATT, SNEGSKA (reference sequence). The CDR3 is 18 residues long. The CDR3 loop is CSASETSGSTPSYNEQFF. CDR3 in DNA: TGCAGTGCTAGCGAAACTAGCGGGAGTACCCCCTCCTACAATGAGCAGTTCTTC.

This clonotype was seen a few times. This chain connects TRBV4-1 to TRBJ2-5; D perhaps matches TRBD2 (5 bases). The CDR3 is 17 residues long. From germline, CDR1 is MGHRA and CDR2 YSYEKL. Trimming removed 1 base at V and 3 bases at J, with 18 bases between. CDR3 DNA: TGCGCCAGCAGCCAAGGGTTCGGAGGAATCCTAAAAGAGACCCAGTACTTC. Residues: CASSQGFGGILKETQYF.

The chain links TRBV7-9 to TRBJ2-7, with D unclear. Looked up from germline, CDR1 is SEHNR and CDR2 is FQNEAQ (reference sequence). The ends were cut back, 5 bases at V and 1 base at J, with 9 bases in the middle. CDR3 size: 13 residues. CDR3 protein: CASSTTESYEQYV. The DNA of the CDR3 is TGTGCCAGCAGCACAACCGAGTCCTACGAGCAGTACGTC.

This chain uses TRBV7-9 with TRBJ2-7, with D hard to call. Between the trimmed V and J ends, which lost 5 bases and 3 bases, there was a span of 11 bases. The CDR3 length is 13 residues. The germline CDR1 and CDR2 sequences are SEHNR and FQNEAQ (reference sequence). CDR3 nucleotide sequence: TGTGCCAGCAGCGCCTCCTACAGCTACGAGCAGTACTTC. It yields the protein CASSASYSYEQYF. Drawing the rest from reference TRBV7-9 and TRBJ2-7, the complete variable domain is DTGVSQNPRHKITKRGQNVTFRCDPISEHNRLYWYRQTLGQGPEFLTYFQNEAQLEKSRLLSDRFSAERPKGSFSTLEIQRTEQGDSAMYLCASSASYSYEQYFGPGTRLTVT.

This clonotype was counted between two and nine times. The V and J genes are TRBV20-1 and TRBJ1-1; D is possibly TRBD1 (5 bases). With 0 bases removed from V and 6 bases from J, the gap between germline ends came to 17 bases. From germline, CDR1 is DFQATT and CDR2 SNEGSKA (reference sequence). This CDR3 contains 15 residues. For the CDR3, the DNA is TGCAGTGCTAGAGATCTATCGCAGGGTTACGCTGAAGCTTTCTTT. It translates to CSARDLSQGYAEAFF.

The J gene is TRBJ2-7, the V gene TRBV2; 9 bases agree with TRBD1. V dropped 5 bases and J dropped 1; count of bases not matched to a gene: 9. Germline CDR1 is SNHLY and CDR2 is FYNNEI. This CDR3 is 16 amino acids long. The CDR3 reads CASSYAGTGTSYEQYF. The DNA of the CDR3 is TGTGCCAGCAGTTACGCCGGGACAGGGACTTCCTACGAGCAGTACTTC.

The sample holds a few counts of this clonotype. The gene calls are TRBV3-1 and TRBJ1-1; D unclear. The germline V gene has CDR1 LGHDT and CDR2 YNNKEL (reference sequence). V lost 4 bases, J lost 2 bases, and 11 bases lay in between. The CDR3 totals 14 residues. DNA of the CDR3: TGTGCCAGCAGCCCCGGCAGCCCCAACACTGAAGCTTTCTTT. Translated: CASSPGSPNTEAFF.

This sequence joins TRBV7-8 and TRBJ1-5; D might be TRBD1 (6 bases). Trimming cost V 5 bases and J 0 bases, with 11 bases left between them. The V gene's germline CDR1 is SGHVS and CDR2 FQNEAQ. The CDR3 spans 15 residues. The CDR3 spells CASSQQGDSNQPQHF. DNA of the CDR3: TGTGCCAGCAGCCAACAGGGTGATAGCAATCAGCCCCAGCATTTT.

This clonotype was found a few times. The chain links TRBV10-3 to TRBJ2-7; TRBD2 is a possible D gene (5 bases). The CDR3 runs 13 residues. V lost 2 bases to trimming and J lost 3 bases, with 8 bases between them. CDR1 is ENHRY, CDR2 SYGVKD, per germline. The CDR3 loop reads CAISETGIYEQYV. The CDR3 nucleotides read TGTGCCATCAGTGAGACCGGGATCTACGAGCAGTACGTC.

The CDR3 spells CASSAGATDTQYF. The CDR3 bases are TGTGCCAGCAGTGCCGGGGCGACAGATACGCAGTATTTT. The J gene is TRBJ2-3, the V gene TRBV12-3 or TRBV12-4, with D possibly being TRBD1 or TRBD2 (5 bases each). Trimming left V 5 bases short and J 3 bases short, with 9 bases between. The CDR3 contains 13 residues.

The chain joins TRBV6-1 to TRBJ1-6; D is perhaps TRBD1 (5 bases). Trimming left V 7 bases short and J 5 bases short, with 12 bases between. Germline assignment: CDR1 MNHNS and CDR2 SASEGT. The CDR3 totals 14 residues. This CDR3 is CASMGRGHNSPLHF. CDR3 coding DNA: TGTGCCAGCATGGGGCGAGGGCATAATTCACCCCTCCACTTT.

The chain uses TRBV6-1 and TRBJ2-7; 13 nucleotides line up with TRBD2. With 4 bases clipped from V and 3 bases from J, the junction kept 3 bases outside the gene matches. The germline gives CDR1 MNHNS, CDR2 SASEGT. CDR3 size: 15 residues. CDR3 nucleotides: TGTGCCAGCAGTGGGGGACTAGCGGGGAGCTACGAGCAGTACGTC. This encodes CASSGGLAGSYEQYV.

The rearrangement uses TRBV19 and TRBJ2-6; unclear D gene. The germline V gene encodes CDR1 LNHDA and CDR2 SQIVND (reference sequence). Trimming stripped 3 bases from V and 0 bases from J, with 6 bases between. The CDR3 length is 15 residues. This chain's CDR3 is CASSISSSGANVLTF. As DNA, the CDR3 is TGTGCCAGTAGTATCTCGAGCTCTGGGGCCAACGTCCTGACTTTC.

The chain combines TRBV20-1 with TRBJ2-3; D remains ambiguous. The V end lost 0 bases, the J end lost 4 bases, and 8 bases lay between the germline ends. The CDR3 loop spans 13 amino acids. The germline V gene has CDR1 DFQATT and CDR2 SNEGSKA (reference sequence). The CDR3 DNA is TGCAGTGCTAGAGATCTTCCCCCAGATACGCAGTATTTT. Protein product: CSARDLPPDTQYF.

J is TRBJ2-1 and V is TRBV5-1; tentative D call: TRBD2 (5 bases). Germline CDR1 SGHRS, CDR2 YFSETQ. The CDR3 totals 15 residues. Trimming removed 4 bases from V and 6 bases from J, with 17 bases in between. The CDR3: CASSKGGGWGNEQFF. In DNA form, the CDR3 reads TGCGCCAGCAGCAAAGGCGGAGGTTGGGGCAATGAGCAGTTCTTC.

The rearrangement links TRBV6-6 to TRBJ2-3; no clear D gene. The CDR3 sequence is 13 residues long. V lost 5 bases, J lost 8 bases, and 14 bases lay in between. The germline CDR1 and CDR2 sequences are MNHNY and SVGAGI (reference sequence). The chain's CDR3 is CASSNTESGTQYF. The DNA for the CDR3 is TGTGCCAGCAGTAACACTGAGAGTGGTACGCAGTATTTT.

This clonotype was detected once. At one end the junction does not follow the germline gene, possibly because of a read error. V is TRBV20-1 and J is TRBJ1-2, with 7 bases aligning to TRBD1. This CDR3 region has 16 residues. Germline V gene sequence: CDR1 DFQATT, CDR2 SNEGSKA (reference sequence). CDR3 DNA: TGCTGTGCTAGAGATGTAGTGACAGGGTTGTTCTATGGCTACACCTTC. This codes for CCARDVVTGLFYGYTF.

This chain connects TRBV20-1 to TRBJ1-1; perhaps TRBD1 as D (5 bases). Germline V lookup: CDR1 DFQATT, CDR2 SNEGSKA (reference sequence). CDR3 size: 13 residues. V lost 2 bases to trimming and J lost 4 bases, with 11 bases between them. CDR3 bases: TGCAGTGCTAGAAAGCCGGGGGGCACTGAAGCTTTCTTT. It yields the protein CSARKPGGTEAFF.

The rearrangement uses TRBV19 and TRBJ1-2; 7 bases align to TRBD1. V gave up 6 bases and J gave up 3 bases; unmatched junction bases: 4. This CDR3 has 13 amino acids. Germline V lookup: CDR1 LNHDA, CDR2 SQIVND (reference sequence). CDR3 sequence: CASSRGTDYGYTF. CDR3 coding DNA: TGTGCCAGTAGCAGGGGGACGGACTATGGCTACACCTTC.

A note on this clonotype: Just one base apart from a much larger clone, this may be a read error. V gene TRBV7-2 combines with J gene TRBJ2-3, with D hard to call. This CDR3 has 12 residues. Germline assignment: CDR1 SGHTA and CDR2 FQGNSA. CDR3 coding DNA: TGTGCCAGCAGCTTCTACACAGCTACGCAGTATTTT. The encoded protein is CASSFYTATQYF. Variable domain in full (rest from reference TRBV7-2 and TRBJ2-3): GAGVSQSPSNKVTEKGKDVELRCDPISGHTALYWYRQSLGQGLEFLIYFQGNSAPDKSGLPSDRFSAERTGGSVSTLTIQRTQQEDSAVYLCASSFYTATQYFGPGTRLTVL.

The sample holds one count of this clonotype. The rearrangement uses TRBV5-1 and TRBJ2-1, with D possibly being TRBD1 (6 bases). Germline CDR1 reads SGHRS; CDR2 reads YFSETQ. The V end lost 7 bases, the J end lost 0 bases, and 14 bases lay between the germline ends. CDR3 length: 15 amino acids. The DNA for the CDR3 is TGCGCCAGCGCCTCTCAGGGGCCCTCCTACAATGAGCAGTTCTTC. Translated: CASASQGPSYNEQFF.

This chain connects TRBV12-3 or TRBV12-4 to TRBJ1-6, with TRBD1 as a possible D gene (5 bases). V was cut by 3 bases and J by 3 bases, with 12 bases left in between. This CDR3 has 16 amino acids. In DNA, the CDR3 is TGTGCCAGCAGTTTTGGACACAGAGGCTATAATTCACCCCTCCACTTT. This encodes CASSFGHRGYNSPLHF.

The chain has TRBV11-2 and TRBJ2-6, with TRBD1 matching 9 bases. The trim removed 6 bases at V and 2 bases at J, leaving 14 bases unmatched. Germline assignment: CDR1 SGHAT and CDR2 FQNNGV. The CDR3 is 19 residues long. The CDR3 protein is CASSFLPGQGLTGANVLTF. The CDR3 bases are TGTGCCAGCAGTTTTCTCCCGGGACAGGGCCTGACTGGGGCCAACGTCCTGACTTTC.

The CDR3 region is CASSFHVGQGAWETQYF. The CDR3 DNA is TGTGCCAGCAGCTTCCACGTAGGACAGGGGGCTTGGGAGACCCAGTACTTC. V usage is TRBV11-2 and J usage is TRBJ2-5; 11 nucleotides match TRBD1. V shed 3 bases and J 5 bases; nucleotides not matched to a gene: 11. Germline loops: CDR1 SGHAT, CDR2 FQNNGV. The CDR3 spans 17 residues.

The V and J genes are TRBV27 and TRBJ2-5, with D perhaps matching TRBD2 (6 bases). This CDR3 has 15 amino acids. Germline lookup yields CDR1 MNHEY and CDR2 SMNVEV (reference sequence). Trimming pared 2 bases from V and 6 bases from J, leaving 16 bases between. CDR3 sequence: CASSLRWRRDQTQYF. The CDR3 DNA reads as TGTGCCAGCAGTTTAAGGTGGAGGAGGGATCAGACCCAGTACTTC.

The V and J genes are TRBV18 and TRBJ2-2; tentative D call: TRBD2 (5 bases). The CDR3 loop spans 15 amino acids. The ends were cut back, 3 bases at V and 6 bases at J, with 14 bases in the middle. The germline CDR1 and CDR2 sequences are KGHSH and LQKENI. In DNA form, the CDR3 reads TGTGCCAGCTCACCGAGGGTGGGAGAAGCCGGGGAGCTGTTTTTT. This encodes CASSPRVGEAGELFF.